Following are 23 T cell receptor beta chains from one sample sequenced in a study of OX40 agonist ivuxolimab in advanced cancers. Produced via immunoSEQ multiplex PCR; TCRdb's table is partial and in-frame only. The profile shows tens of thousands of clones, around 80% of them singletons. Source: CD4+ or CD8+ T cells sorted from blood, taken in a trial of the OX40 agonist ivuxolimab. Receptors were obtained from an adult with an advanced solid tumor such as melanoma, head and neck, liver or kidney cancer.

V usage is TRBV6-5 and J usage is TRBJ1-2; TRBD1 might be the D (5 bases). V lost 6 bases, J lost 3 bases, and 14 bases lay in between. Germline CDR1 MNHEY, CDR2 SVGAGI. This CDR3 contains 14 residues. In nucleotides, the CDR3 is TGTGCCAGCAGCCTCCGGGGGGGAGACTATGGCTACACCTTC. Its protein is CASSLRGGDYGYTF.

The chain carries TRBV7-9 and TRBJ1-5, with TRBD1 matching 8 bases. CDR3 length equals 14 residues. Germline CDR1 reads SEHNR; CDR2 reads FQNEAQ (reference sequence). V lost 8 bases to trimming and J lost 3 bases; unmatched junction nucleotides: 6. The chain's CDR3 is CASRARGPNQPQHF. CDR3 coding DNA: TGTGCCAGCCGGGCCAGGGGGCCCAATCAGCCCCAGCATTTT.

The count of this clone is one. The chain joins TRBV25-1 to TRBJ1-4, with a weak D call TRBD1 (6 bases). CDR1 is MGHDK, CDR2 SYGVNS, per germline. The V and J ends lost 1 base and 8 bases respectively, with 14 bases between them. The length of the CDR3 is 15 residues. The CDR3 coding sequence is TGTGCCAGCAGTGAATTTGAAGGGGGGACGGAAAAACTGTTTTTT. Translated, it gives CASSEFEGGTEKLFF.

The V and J genes are TRBV6-5 and TRBJ1-2; D not resolved. Germline values: CDR1 MNHEY, CDR2 SVGAGI. The V end was cut by 5 bases, the J end by 5 bases, with 9 bases between. The CDR3 runs 12 residues. CDR3 in amino acids: CASSEHTYGYTF. CDR3 nucleotides: TGTGCCAGCAGTGAACACACATATGGCTACACCTTC.

This rearrangement joins TRBV7-3 to TRBJ2-1; tentatively, D is TRBD2 (6 bases). Trimming removed 5 bases at V and 5 bases at J, with 13 bases between. This CDR3 is 14 amino acids long. CDR1 is SGHTA, CDR2 FQGTGA, per germline. The CDR3 bases are TGTGCCAGCAGCCCCACGGGAGTTCACAATGAGCAGTTCTTC. This gives the protein CASSPTGVHNEQFF.

The table lists this clone with a count of one. The chain links TRBV5-1 to TRBJ2-1; TRBD1 aligns across 8 bases. J gave up 8 bases and V 7 bases, and 8 bases lay outside the gene matches. The CDR3 is 13 amino acids. Germline V gene sequence: CDR1 SGHRS, CDR2 YFSETQ. The CDR3 sequence: CASGTGGRDEQFF. As DNA, the CDR3 is TGCGCCAGCGGGACAGGAGGTCGGGATGAGCAGTTCTTC. The full variable domain, rest sourced from reference TRBV5-1 and TRBJ2-1, is KAGVTQTPRYLIKTRGQQVTLSCSPISGHRSVSWYQQTPGQGLQFLFEYFSETQRNKGNFPGRFSGRQFSNSRSEMNVSTLELGDSALYLCASGTGGRDEQFFGPGTRLTVL.

This sequence joins TRBV11-2 and TRBJ2-7; the D gene could be TRBD1 or TRBD2 (5 bases each). The CDR3 is 14 amino acids. The ends were cut back, 1 base at V and 4 bases at J, with 11 bases in the middle. Germline V CDR1 and CDR2: SGHAT, FQNNGV. The CDR3 coding sequence is TGTGCCAGCAGCTTAGCTCGGGACGTTTACGAGCAGTACTTC. Its translation: CASSLARDVYEQYF.

The chain uses TRBV6-5 and TRBJ1-1; D is perhaps TRBD1 (5 bases). The CDR3 runs to 13 residues. With 5 bases removed from V and 3 bases from J, the gap between germline ends came to 10 bases. Germline V gene data show CDR1 as MNHEY and CDR2 as SVGAGI. The CDR3 protein is CASSEQVDTEAFF. The CDR3 DNA is TGTGCCAGCAGTGAACAGGTGGACACTGAAGCTTTCTTT.

The rearrangement joins TRBV27 to TRBJ2-1; possible D gene TRBD1, 6 bases. Germline V gives CDR1 MNHEY, CDR2 SMNVEV (reference sequence). The CDR3 totals 16 residues. The V gene lost 3 bases and the J gene lost 6 bases, with 18 bases spanning the gap. CDR3 protein: CASSFPLGGSRNEQFF. CDR3 nucleotide sequence: TGTGCCAGCAGTTTCCCACTAGGGGGATCCCGCAATGAGCAGTTCTTC.

This clone appeared a few times. The chain has TRBV19 and TRBJ1-1; D unclear. The CDR3 has 13 amino acids. Between the trimmed V and J ends, which lost 0 bases and 7 bases, there was a span of 9 bases. Germline V lookup: CDR1 LNHDA, CDR2 SQIVND (reference sequence). CDR3 nucleotides: TGTGCCAGTAGTATAGATCGCCTGGGTGAAGCTTTCTTT. This codes for CASSIDRLGEAFF.

The J gene is TRBJ2-1, the V gene TRBV7-3, with 11 bases matching TRBD2. Trimming took 3 bases from V and 7 from J; bases not matched to a gene: 2. The CDR3 spans 14 residues. Germline CDR1 is SGHTA and CDR2 is FQGTGA. The DNA for the CDR3 is TGTGCCAGCAGCTTGGTAGCGGGAGGGAATGAGCAGTTCTTC. Its protein product is CASSLVAGGNEQFF.

This clone was counted a few times. V gene TRBV27 combines with J gene TRBJ1-2; D may be TRBD1 (5 bases). The CDR3 spans 13 residues. Per germline, CDR1 MNHEY and CDR2 SMNVEV (reference sequence). Trimming took 4 bases from V and 8 from J, leaving 14 bases between them. CDR3 coding DNA: TGTGCCAGCAGTTCCGCAGGGCGTTCCGGCTACACCTTC. Amino acids: CASSSAGRSGYTF.

The CDR3 DNA is TGTGCCAGCAGCTCTGATACAGGGCTTAGGGGGGCTTTCTTT. This translates into CASSSDTGLRGAFF. The chain joins TRBV7-3 to TRBJ1-1, with D maybe TRBD1 (6 bases). Germline V gene data show CDR1 as SGHTA and CDR2 as FQGTGA. Trimming pared 4 bases from V and 11 bases from J, leaving 20 bases between. This CDR3 has 14 amino acids.

The CDR3 coding sequence is TGTGCCAGCTCATTCGACTATAATTCACCCCTCCACTTT. It is translated as CASSFDYNSPLHF. The chain links TRBV18 to TRBJ1-6; the D is unclear. The CDR3 length is 13 residues. CDR1 and CDR2 (germline): KGHSH, LQKENI. The V end was cut by 5 bases, the J end by 3 bases, with 5 bases between.

This chain links TRBV6-5 with TRBJ2-7, with D unclear. The CDR3 runs 13 residues. Per germline, CDR1 MNHEY and CDR2 SVGAGI. Trimming pared 7 bases from V and 1 base from J, leaving 11 bases between. This CDR3 is CASTPQNSYEQYF. CDR3 bases: TGTGCCAGCACACCCCAGAATTCCTACGAGCAGTACTTC.

This rearrangement joins TRBV7-2 to TRBJ1-1; weak D call: TRBD1 (6 bases). The germline CDR1 and CDR2 sequences are SGHTA and FQGNSA. Trimming shortened V by 0 bases and J by 3 bases, and 11 bases separated the two germline ends. This CDR3 region has 15 residues. The CDR3: CASSLAGQIYTEAFF. The DNA of the CDR3 is TGTGCCAGCAGCTTAGCAGGACAGATTTACACTGAAGCTTTCTTT.

The chain employs TRBV9 and TRBJ2-3; D remains unclear. Germline CDR1 SGDLS, CDR2 YYNGEE. This CDR3 spans 13 amino acids. Trimming removed 3 bases from V and 9 bases from J, with 14 bases in between. This CDR3 is CASSGDTVGTQYF. CDR3 nucleotide sequence: TGTGCCAGCAGCGGCGATACGGTGGGCACGCAGTATTTT.

This clone was detected only once. This chain's CDR3 is CASSVRQGFAQPQHF. The CDR3 DNA follows: TGTGCCAGCAGTGTCCGACAGGGATTCGCTCAGCCCCAGCATTTT. The chain is built from TRBV27 and TRBJ1-5; TRBD1 agrees at 7 bases. With V trimmed by 5 bases and J by 6 bases, 10 bases remained unmatched. The length of the CDR3 is 15 residues. Germline V gives CDR1 MNHEY, CDR2 SMNVEV (reference sequence).

The J gene is TRBJ2-3, the V gene TRBV28; 7 bases match TRBD1. V dropped 7 bases and J dropped 2; count of bases not matched to a gene: 6. Germline lookup yields CDR1 MDHEN and CDR2 SYDVKM. The CDR3 covers 14 residues. This CDR3 reads CASTWGQNTDTQYF. CDR3 in DNA: TGTGCCAGCACTTGGGGACAGAACACAGATACGCAGTATTTT.

This chain uses TRBV11-2 with TRBJ1-3; maybe TRBD1 (5 bases). In germline, CDR1 is SGHAT, CDR2 FQNNGV. Trimming pared 1 base from V and 3 bases from J, leaving 13 bases between. The CDR3 sequence is 16 residues long. The CDR3 region is CASSLGTGTLGNTIYF. As DNA, the CDR3 is TGTGCCAGCAGCTTAGGTACGGGGACTCTTGGAAACACCATATATTTT.

The chain joins TRBV11-1 to TRBJ1-1; 7 nucleotides match TRBD1. The junction had 3 bases not matched to a gene; V was cut back by 1 base and J by 1 base. This CDR3 is 15 amino acids long. Germline V gene data show CDR1 as SGHAT and CDR2 as FQDESV (reference sequence). CDR3 sequence reads: CASSLEAGGNTEAFF. The CDR3 DNA sequence: TGTGCCAGCAGCTTAGAAGCAGGGGGGAACACTGAAGCTTTCTTT.

The chain is built from TRBV6-4 and TRBJ2-5; D tentatively reads TRBD1 or TRBD2 (5 bases each). In germline, CDR1 is MRHNA, CDR2 SNTAGT. CDR3 length equals 15 residues. V was shortened by 5 bases and J by 2 bases, with 15 bases between the two germline ends. The CDR3 loop is CASSKQPGPQETQYF. As DNA, the CDR3 is TGTGCCAGCAGTAAACAACCGGGACCTCAAGAGACCCAGTACTTC.

The chain recombines TRBV4-2 with TRBJ2-1; 9 nucleotides align to TRBD2. This CDR3 comprises 17 residues. Losses at the gene ends were 0 bases for V and 4 bases for J; bases not matched to a gene: 7. The germline V gene has CDR1 LGHNA and CDR2 YNFKEQ. The CDR3 nucleotides read TGTGCCAGCAGCCAAGACGGGCAGCGGGGGGCATACAATGAGCAGTTCTTC. It encodes CASSQDGQRGAYNEQFF.